Listed here are 4 T cell receptor beta chains from one sample, sequenced in a study of shared clonotypes between healthy human individuals. Repertoires were generated with immunoSEQ multiplex PCR, while TCRdb's copy carries only in-frame clones and drops some. The sample lists some 500,000 clones, almost 97% occurring once. Specimen: naive CD4+ T cells sorted from blood. Subset of the sample: CD45RA+ positively selected. The receptors shown here come from a woman aged 25 to 39 in good health.

The chain employs TRBV5-1 and TRBJ1-6; 7 positions agree with TRBD1. With V trimmed by 0 bases and J by 8 bases, 2 bases remained unmatched. The CDR3 runs to 14 residues. The V gene's germline CDR1 is SGHRS and CDR2 YFSETQ. The CDR3 reads CASSLDRGDSPLHF. DNA of the CDR3: TGCGCCAGCAGCTTGGACAGGGGCGATTCACCCCTCCACTTT.

This sequence joins TRBV7-6 and TRBJ2-7; D possibly corresponds to TRBD1 (6 bases). V was shortened by 2 bases and J by 2 bases, with 10 bases between the two germline ends. CDR1 SGHVS and CDR2 FNYEAQ come from the germline V gene. The CDR3 runs to 14 residues. The CDR3 spells CASSLWTEAYEQYF. In nucleotides, the CDR3 is TGTGCCAGCAGCTTATGGACAGAAGCCTACGAGCAGTACTTC.

This clone was picked up one time. V usage is TRBV28 and J usage is TRBJ2-7; the match to TRBD1 covers 9 bases. J gave up 0 bases and V 8 bases, and 5 bases lay outside the gene matches. The CDR3 extends over 14 amino acids. Germline loops: CDR1 MDHEN, CDR2 SYDVKM. The CDR3 DNA reads as TGTGCCAGCGGAGGACAGGGGTCCTCCTACGAGCAGTACTTC. Its protein product is CASGGQGSSYEQYF.

This chain uses TRBV10-3 with TRBJ1-3; TRBD1 is a possible D gene (5 bases). Germline assignment: CDR1 ENHRY and CDR2 SYGVKD. Deletions cut 6 bases from V and 0 bases from J, with 12 bases between. This CDR3 spans 15 amino acids. Here the CDR3 reads CAISRDPGSGNTIYF. The CDR3 DNA reads as TGTGCCATCAGCCGGGACCCCGGCTCTGGAAACACCATATATTTT.